These 3 T cell receptor beta chains originate from one sample sequenced in a study of cytomegalovirus exposure and HLA in healthy donors. Primers for the PCR totalled 60 Vbeta and 13 Jbeta. Produced via immunoSEQ multiplex PCR; TCRdb's table is partial and in-frame only. The table records about 110,000 clones, roughly 67% of them present only once. The sequencing input was PBMCs. The receptor set was obtained from a man aged 35 to 55 in good health and CMV-seronegative.

The V and J genes are TRBV5-5 and TRBJ1-2, with 8 bases matching TRBD1. The CDR3 is 17 amino acids. The germline V gene encodes CDR1 SGHKS and CDR2 YYEKEE (reference sequence). J gave up 0 bases and V 2 bases, and 9 bases lay outside the gene matches. CDR3 in DNA: TGTGCCAGCAGCTTAGATGGACAGGGCCTTACTAACTATGGCTACACCTTC. It yields the protein CASSLDGQGLTNYGYTF.

The rearrangement joins TRBV7-8 to TRBJ2-5; 8 bases are a match to TRBD2. From germline, CDR1 is SGHVS and CDR2 FQNEAQ. Trimming removed 7 bases from V and 5 bases from J; junction bases left unmatched: 6. The CDR3 spans 13 residues. The CDR3 sequence: CASIGGAEETQYF. For the CDR3, the DNA is TGTGCCAGCATCGGGGGGGCAGAGGAGACCCAGTACTTC.

This clone was seen only a few times. The chain combines TRBV9 with TRBJ1-1; D is undetermined. Germline CDR1 SGDLS, CDR2 YYNGEE. This CDR3 has 15 amino acids. The V gene lost 0 bases and the J gene lost 4 bases, with 13 bases spanning the gap. CDR3 DNA sequence: TGTGCCAGCAGCGTAGCTACTAGTGCGAGCACTGAAGCTTTCTTT. Translation gives CASSVATSASTEAFF.